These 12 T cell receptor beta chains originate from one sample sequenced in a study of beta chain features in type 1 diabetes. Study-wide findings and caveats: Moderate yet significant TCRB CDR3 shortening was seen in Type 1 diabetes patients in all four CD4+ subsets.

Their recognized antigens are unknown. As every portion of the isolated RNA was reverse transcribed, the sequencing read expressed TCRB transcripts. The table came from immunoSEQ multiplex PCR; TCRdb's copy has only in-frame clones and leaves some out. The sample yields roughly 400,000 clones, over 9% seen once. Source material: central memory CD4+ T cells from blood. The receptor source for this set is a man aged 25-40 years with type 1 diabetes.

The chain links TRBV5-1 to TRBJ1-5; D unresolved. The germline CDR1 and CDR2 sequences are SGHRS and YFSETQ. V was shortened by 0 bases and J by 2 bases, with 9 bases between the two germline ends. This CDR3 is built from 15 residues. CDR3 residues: CASSLGPGGNQPQHF. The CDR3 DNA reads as TGCGCCAGCAGCTTGGGACCGGGTGGCAATCAGCCCCAGCATTTT.

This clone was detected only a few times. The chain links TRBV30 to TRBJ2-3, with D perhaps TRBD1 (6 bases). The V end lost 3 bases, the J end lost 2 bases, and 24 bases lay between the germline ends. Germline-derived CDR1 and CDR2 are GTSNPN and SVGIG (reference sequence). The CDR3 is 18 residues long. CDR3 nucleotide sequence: TGTGCCTGGAGCAGAGATATCAGGACAGATAGAGACACAGATACGCAGTATTTT. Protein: CAWSRDIRTDRDTDTQYF. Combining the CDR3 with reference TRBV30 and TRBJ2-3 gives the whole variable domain SQTIHQWPATLVQPVGSPLSLECTVEGTSNPNLYWYRQAAGRGLQLLFYSVGIGQISSEVPQNLSASRPQDRQFILSSKKLLLSDSGFYLCAWSRDIRTDRDTDTQYFGPGTRLTVL.

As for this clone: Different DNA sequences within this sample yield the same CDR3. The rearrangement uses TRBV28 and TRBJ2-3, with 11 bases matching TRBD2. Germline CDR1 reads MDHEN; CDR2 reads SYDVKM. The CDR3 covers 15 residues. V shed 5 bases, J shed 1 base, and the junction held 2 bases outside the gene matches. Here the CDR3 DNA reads TGTGCCAGCAGTACTAGCGGGAGTGGCACAGATACGCAGTATTTT. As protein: CASSTSGSGTDTQYF.

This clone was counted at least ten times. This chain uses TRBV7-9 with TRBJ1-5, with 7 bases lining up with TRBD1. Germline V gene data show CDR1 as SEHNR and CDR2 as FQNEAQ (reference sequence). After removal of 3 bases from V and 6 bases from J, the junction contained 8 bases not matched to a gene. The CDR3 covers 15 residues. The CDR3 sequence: CASSLGGGHGQPQHF. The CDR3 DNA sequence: TGTGCCAGCAGCTTGGGAGGGGGCCATGGTCAGCCCCAGCATTTT.

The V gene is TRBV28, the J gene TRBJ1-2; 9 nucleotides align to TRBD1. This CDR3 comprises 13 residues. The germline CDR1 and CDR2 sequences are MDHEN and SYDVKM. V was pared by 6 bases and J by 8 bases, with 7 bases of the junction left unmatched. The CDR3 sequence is CASSTGQGGGYTF. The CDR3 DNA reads TGTGCCAGCAGCACGGGACAGGGTGGGGGCTACACCTTC.

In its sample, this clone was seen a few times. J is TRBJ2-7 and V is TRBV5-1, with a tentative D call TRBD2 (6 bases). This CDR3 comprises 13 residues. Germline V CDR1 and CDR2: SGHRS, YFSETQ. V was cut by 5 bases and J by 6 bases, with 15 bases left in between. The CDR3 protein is CASRDGGALEQYF. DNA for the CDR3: TGCGCCAGCAGGGACGGAGGGGCGCTCGAGCAGTACTTC.

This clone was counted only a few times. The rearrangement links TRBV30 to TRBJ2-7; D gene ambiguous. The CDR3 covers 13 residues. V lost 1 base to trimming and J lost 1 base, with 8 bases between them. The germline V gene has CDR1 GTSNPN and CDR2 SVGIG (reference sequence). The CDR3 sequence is CAWSGRDSYEQYF. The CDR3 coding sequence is TGTGCCTGGAGTGGCAGAGATTCCTACGAGCAGTACTTC.

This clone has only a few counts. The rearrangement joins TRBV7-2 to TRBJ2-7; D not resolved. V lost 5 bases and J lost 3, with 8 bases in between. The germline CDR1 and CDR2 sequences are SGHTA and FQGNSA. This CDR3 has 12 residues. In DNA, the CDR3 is TGTGCCAGCAGCCCCCCCCTCTACGAGCAGTACTTC. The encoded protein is CASSPPLYEQYF.

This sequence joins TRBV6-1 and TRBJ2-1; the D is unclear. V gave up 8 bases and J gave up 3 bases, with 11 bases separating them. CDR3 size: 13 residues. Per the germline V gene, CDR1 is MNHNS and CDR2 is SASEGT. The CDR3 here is CASVWSGYNEQFF. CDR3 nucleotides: TGTGCCAGCGTTTGGTCGGGCTACAATGAGCAGTTCTTC.

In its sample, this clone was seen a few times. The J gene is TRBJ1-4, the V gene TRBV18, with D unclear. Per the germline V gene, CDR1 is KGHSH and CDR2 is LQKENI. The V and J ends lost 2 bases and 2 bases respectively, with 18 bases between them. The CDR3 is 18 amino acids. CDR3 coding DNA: TGTGCCAGCTCACCATTGGCCCATTCTGCCTCGACTAATGAAAAACTGTTTTTT. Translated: CASSPLAHSASTNEKLFF.

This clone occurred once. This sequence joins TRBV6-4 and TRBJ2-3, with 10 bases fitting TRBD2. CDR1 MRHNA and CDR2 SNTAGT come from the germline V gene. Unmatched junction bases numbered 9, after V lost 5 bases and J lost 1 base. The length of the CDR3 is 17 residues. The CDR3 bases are TGTGCCAGCAGTTACAGCGGGAGGGGGTTCCGCACAGATACGCAGTATTTT. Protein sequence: CASSYSGRGFRTDTQYF.

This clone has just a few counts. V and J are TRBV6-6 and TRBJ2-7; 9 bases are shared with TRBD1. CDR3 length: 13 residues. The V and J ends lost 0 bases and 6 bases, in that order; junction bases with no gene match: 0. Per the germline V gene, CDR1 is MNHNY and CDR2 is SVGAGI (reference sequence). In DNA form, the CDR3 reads TGTGCCAGCAGTTACTCGACAGGGGGCGAGCAGTACTTC. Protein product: CASSYSTGGEQYF.